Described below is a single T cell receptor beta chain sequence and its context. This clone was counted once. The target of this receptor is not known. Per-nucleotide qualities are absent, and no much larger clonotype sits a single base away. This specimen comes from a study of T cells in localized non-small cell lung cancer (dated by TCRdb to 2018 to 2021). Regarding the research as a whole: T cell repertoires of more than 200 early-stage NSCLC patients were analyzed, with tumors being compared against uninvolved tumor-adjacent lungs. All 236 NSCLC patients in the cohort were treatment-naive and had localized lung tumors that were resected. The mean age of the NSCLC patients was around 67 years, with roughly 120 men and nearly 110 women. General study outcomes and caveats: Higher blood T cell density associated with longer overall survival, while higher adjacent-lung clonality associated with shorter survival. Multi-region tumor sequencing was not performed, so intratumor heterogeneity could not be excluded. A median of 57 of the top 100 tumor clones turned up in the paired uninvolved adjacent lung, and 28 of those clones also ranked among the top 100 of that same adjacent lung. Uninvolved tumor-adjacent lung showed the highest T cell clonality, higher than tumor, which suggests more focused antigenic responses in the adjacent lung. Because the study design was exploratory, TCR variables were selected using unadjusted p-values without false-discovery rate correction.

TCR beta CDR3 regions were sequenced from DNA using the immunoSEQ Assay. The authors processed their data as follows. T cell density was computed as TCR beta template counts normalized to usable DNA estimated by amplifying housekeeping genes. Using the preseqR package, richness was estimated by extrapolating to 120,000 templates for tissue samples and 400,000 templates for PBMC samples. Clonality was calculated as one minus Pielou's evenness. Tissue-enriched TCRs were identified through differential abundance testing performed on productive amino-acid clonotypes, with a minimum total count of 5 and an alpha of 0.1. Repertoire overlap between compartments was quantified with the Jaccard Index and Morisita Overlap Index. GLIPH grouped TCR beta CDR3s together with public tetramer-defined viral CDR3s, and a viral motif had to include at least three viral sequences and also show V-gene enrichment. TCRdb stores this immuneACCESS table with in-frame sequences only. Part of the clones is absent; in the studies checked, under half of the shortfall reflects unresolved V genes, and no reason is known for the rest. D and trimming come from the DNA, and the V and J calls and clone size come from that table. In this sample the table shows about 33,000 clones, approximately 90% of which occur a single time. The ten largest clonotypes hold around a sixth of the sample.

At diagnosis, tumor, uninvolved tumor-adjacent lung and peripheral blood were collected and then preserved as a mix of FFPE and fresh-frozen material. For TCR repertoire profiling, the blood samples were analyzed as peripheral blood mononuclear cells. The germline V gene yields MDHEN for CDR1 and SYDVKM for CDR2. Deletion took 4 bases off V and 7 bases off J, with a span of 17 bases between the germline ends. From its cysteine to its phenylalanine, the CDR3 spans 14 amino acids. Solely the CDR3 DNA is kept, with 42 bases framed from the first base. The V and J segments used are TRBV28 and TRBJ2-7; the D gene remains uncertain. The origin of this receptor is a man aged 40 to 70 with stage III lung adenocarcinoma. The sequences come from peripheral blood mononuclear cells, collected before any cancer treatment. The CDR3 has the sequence CASSSRAPAREQYF. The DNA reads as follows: TGTGCCAGCAGTTCAAGAGCCCCTGCTAGGGAGCAGTACTTC.